This T cell receptor (beta chain) was obtained from a study of cytomegalovirus exposure and HLA in healthy donors. PCR involved 60 Vbeta and 13 Jbeta primers. Sequenced by immunoSEQ multiplex PCR; TCRdb stores in-frame clones only, minus some. The repertoire holds tens of thousands of clones, 75% seen once, with 2.2% in the top ten. The CDR3 spans 13 residues. The germline gives CDR1 SQVTM, CDR2 ANQGSEA. The V segment lost 5 bases and the J segment 7 bases; nucleotides outside the gene matches: 10. This TCR was recovered from a man in his forties in good health and CMV-seronegative. The chain has TRBV29-1 and TRBJ1-1; 7 bases are shared with TRBD1. The sample consisted of PBMCs. CDR3: CSVHPDRVGEAFF. As DNA, the CDR3 is TGCAGCGTTCACCCCGACAGGGTGGGTGAAGCTTTCTTT. The variable domain in full, with the rest retrieved from reference TRBV29-1 and TRBJ1-1, is SAVISQKPSRDICQRGTSLTIQCQVDSQVTMMFWYRQQPGQSLTLIATANQGSEATYESGFVIDKFPISRPNLTFSTLTVSNMSPEDSSIYLCSVHPDRVGEAFFGQGTRLTVV.